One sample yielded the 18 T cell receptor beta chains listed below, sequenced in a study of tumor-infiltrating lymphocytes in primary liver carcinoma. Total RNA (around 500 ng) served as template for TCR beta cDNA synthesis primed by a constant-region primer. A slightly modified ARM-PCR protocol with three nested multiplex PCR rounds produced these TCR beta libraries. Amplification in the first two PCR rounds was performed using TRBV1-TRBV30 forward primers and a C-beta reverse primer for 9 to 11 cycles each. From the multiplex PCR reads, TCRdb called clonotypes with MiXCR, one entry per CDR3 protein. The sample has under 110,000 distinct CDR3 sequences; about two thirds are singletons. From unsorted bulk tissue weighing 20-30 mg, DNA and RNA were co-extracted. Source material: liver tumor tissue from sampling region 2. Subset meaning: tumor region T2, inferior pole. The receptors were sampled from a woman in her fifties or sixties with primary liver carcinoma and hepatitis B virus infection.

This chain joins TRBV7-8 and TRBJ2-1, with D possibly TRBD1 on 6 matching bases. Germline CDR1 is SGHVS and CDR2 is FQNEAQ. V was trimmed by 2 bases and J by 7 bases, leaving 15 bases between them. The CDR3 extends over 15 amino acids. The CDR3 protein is CASSLRQGRWNEQFF. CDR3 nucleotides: TGTGCCAGCAGCTTACGCCAGGGGCGATGGAATGAGCAGTTCTTC.

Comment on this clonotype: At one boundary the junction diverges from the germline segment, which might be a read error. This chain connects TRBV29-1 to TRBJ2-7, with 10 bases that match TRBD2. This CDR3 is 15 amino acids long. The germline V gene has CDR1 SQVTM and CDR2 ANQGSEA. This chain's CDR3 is CNVEDSGRAPYEQYF. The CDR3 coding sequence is TGCAACGTTGAGGACAGCGGGAGGGCGCCCTACGAGCAGTACTTC.

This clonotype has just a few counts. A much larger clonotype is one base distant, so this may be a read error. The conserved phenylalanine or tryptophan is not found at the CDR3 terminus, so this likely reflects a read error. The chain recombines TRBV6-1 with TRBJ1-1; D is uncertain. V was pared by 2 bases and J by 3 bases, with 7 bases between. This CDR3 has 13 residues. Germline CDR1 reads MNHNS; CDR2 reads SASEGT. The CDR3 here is CASSESDYTEAFL. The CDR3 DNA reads TGTGCCAGCAGTGAAAGTGATTACACTGAAGCTTTCCTT.

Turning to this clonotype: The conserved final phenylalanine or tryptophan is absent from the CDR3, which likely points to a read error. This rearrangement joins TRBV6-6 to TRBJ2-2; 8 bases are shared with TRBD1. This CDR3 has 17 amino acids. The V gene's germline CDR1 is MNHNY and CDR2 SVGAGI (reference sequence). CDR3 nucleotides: TGTGCCAGCAGCCGATCGACAGGGGTAGTAGACACCGGGGGGCTGTTTTTG. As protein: CASSRSTGVVDTGGLFL.

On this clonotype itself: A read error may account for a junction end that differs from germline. The CDR3: CANSLTGGRDLRTEAFF. For the CDR3, the DNA is TGTGCCAACAGCTTAACCGGGGGCAGGGATTTAAGGACTGAAGCTTTCTTT. The chain employs TRBV7-8 and TRBJ1-1; D perhaps matches TRBD1 (6 bases). This CDR3 comprises 17 residues. Germline lookup yields CDR1 SGHVS and CDR2 FQNEAQ.

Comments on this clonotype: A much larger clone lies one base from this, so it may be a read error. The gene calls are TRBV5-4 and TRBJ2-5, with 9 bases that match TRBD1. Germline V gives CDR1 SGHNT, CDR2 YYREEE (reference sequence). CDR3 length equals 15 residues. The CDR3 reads CTSSPDRGIKETQYF. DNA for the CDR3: TGTACCAGCAGCCCCGACAGGGGGATCAAAGAGACCCAGTACTTC.

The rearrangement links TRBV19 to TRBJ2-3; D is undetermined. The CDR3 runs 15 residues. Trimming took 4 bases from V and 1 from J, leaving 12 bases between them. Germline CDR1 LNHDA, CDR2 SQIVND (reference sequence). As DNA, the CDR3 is TGTGCCAGTAGTAGCTCGGGCGGAGGCACAGATACGCAGTATTTT. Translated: CASSSSGGGTDTQYF.

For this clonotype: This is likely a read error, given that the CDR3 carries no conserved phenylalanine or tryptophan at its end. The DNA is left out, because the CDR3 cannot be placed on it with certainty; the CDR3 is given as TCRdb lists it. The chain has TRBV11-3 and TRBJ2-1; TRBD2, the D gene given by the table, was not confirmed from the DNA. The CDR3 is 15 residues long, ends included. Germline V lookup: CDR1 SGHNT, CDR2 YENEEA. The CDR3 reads CASSLERVAYNEQFL.

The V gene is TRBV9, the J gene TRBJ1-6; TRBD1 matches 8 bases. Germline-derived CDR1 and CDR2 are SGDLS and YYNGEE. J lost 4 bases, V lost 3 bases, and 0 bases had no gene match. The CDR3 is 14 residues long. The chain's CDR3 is CASSGTGYNSPLHF. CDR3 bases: TGTGCCAGCAGCGGGACAGGGTATAATTCACCCCTCCACTTT.

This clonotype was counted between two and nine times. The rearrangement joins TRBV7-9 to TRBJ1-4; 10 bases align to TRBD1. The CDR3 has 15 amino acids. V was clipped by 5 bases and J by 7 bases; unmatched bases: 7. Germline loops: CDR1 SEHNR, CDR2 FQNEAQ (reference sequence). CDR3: CASSTRQGAFEKLFF. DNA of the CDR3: TGTGCCAGCAGCACCAGACAGGGGGCATTTGAAAAACTGTTTTTT.

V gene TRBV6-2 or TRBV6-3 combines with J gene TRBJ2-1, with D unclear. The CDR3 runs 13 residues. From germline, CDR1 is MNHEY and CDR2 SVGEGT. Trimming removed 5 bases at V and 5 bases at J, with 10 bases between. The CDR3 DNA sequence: TGTGCCAGCAGTGTGACTGCAGACAATGAGCAGTTCTTC. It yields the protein CASSVTADNEQFF.

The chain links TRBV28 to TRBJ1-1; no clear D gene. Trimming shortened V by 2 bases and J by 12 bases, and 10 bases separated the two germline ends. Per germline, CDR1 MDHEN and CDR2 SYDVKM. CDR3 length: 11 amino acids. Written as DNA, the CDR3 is TGTGCCAGCAGTTTAAGCGCTGGAACTTTCTTT. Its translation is CASSLSAGTFF.

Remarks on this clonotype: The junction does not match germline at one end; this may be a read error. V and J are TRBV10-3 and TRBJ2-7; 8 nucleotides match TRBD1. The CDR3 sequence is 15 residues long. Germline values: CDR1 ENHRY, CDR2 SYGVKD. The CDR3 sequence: CATSGGQASGYEQYF. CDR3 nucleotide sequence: TGTGCCACCAGTGGGGGACAGGCATCCGGTTACGAGCAGTACTTC.

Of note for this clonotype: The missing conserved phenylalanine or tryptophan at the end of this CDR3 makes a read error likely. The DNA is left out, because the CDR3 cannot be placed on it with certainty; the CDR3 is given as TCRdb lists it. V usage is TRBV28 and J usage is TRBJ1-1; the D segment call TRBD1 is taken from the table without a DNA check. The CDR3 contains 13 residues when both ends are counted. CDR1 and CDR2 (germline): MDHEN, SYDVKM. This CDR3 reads CASSPHDDRGLGV.

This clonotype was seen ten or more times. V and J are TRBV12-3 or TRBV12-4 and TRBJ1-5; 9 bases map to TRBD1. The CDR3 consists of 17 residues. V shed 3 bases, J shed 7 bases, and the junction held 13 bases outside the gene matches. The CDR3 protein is CASSFRGVQGAGQPQHF. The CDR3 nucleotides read TGTGCCAGCAGTTTTCGAGGGGTACAGGGGGCTGGCCAGCCCCAGCATTTT.

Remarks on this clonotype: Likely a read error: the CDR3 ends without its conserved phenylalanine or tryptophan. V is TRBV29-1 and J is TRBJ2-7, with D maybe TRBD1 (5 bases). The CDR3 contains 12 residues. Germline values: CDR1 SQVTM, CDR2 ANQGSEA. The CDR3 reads CSIERQPYEQYI. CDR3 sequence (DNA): TGCAGCATTGAAAGACAGCCCTACGAGCAGTACATC.

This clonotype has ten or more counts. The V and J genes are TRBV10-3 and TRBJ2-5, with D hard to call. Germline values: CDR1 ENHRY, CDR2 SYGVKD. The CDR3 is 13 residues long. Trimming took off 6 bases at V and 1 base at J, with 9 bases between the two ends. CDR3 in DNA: TGTGCCATCAGGCAGGATGGCCAAGAGACCCAGTACTTC. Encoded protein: CAIRQDGQETQYF.

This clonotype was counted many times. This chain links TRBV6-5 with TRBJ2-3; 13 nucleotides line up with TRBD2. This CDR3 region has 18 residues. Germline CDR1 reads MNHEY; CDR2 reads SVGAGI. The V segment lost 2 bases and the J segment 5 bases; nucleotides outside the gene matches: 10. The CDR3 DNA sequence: TGTGCCAGCAGTTACCAGCCTGGACTAGCGGGAGCCGTAGATACGCAGTATTTT. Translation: CASSYQPGLAGAVDTQYF.